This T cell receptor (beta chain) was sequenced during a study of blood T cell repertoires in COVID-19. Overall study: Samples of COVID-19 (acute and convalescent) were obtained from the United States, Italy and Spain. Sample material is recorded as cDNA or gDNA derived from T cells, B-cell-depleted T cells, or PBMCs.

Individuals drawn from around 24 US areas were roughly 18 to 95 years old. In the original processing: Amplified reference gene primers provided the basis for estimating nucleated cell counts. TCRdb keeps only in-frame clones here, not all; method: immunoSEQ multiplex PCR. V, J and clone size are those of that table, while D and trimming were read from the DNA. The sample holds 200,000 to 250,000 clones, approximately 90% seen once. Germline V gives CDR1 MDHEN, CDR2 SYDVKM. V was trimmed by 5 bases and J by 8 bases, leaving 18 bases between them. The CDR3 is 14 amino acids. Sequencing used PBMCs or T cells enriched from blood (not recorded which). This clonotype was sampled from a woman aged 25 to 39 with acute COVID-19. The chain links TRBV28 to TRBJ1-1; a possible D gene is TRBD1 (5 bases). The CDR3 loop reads CASSRGGKPEEAFF. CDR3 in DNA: TGTGCCAGCAGTCGGGGGGGGAAACCCGAAGAAGCTTTCTTT.